The source of this T cell receptor beta chain is a study of blood T cell repertoires in COVID-19. At the level of the study: The cDNA or gDNA used as material had been derived from T cells, B-cell-depleted T cells, or PBMCs.

Participants came from roughly 24 US areas, aged roughly 18 to 95 years. The assay was immunoSEQ multiplex PCR, and TCRdb's table has in-frame clones only and misses some. The sample lists fewer than 200,000 clones; approximately 86% were seen once. This CDR3 contains 16 residues. The V end lost 1 base, the J end lost 5 bases, and 16 bases lay between the germline ends. From germline, CDR1 is SGHRS and CDR2 YFSETQ. The chain joins TRBV5-1 to TRBJ1-5; tentative D call: TRBD1 (6 bases). This receptor was obtained from a woman aged 40-49 years in a cohort exposed to, infected with or recovered from COVID-19 (not recorded which). Sequencing was done on a sample of PBMCs or T cells enriched from blood (not recorded which). The CDR3 region is CASSLTGRAGDQPQHF. CDR3 in DNA: TGCGCCAGCAGCTTGACAGGGAGAGCTGGAGATCAGCCCCAGCATTTT. Full variable domain (missing parts from reference TRBV5-1 and TRBJ1-5): KAGVTQTPRYLIKTRGQQVTLSCSPISGHRSVSWYQQTPGQGLQFLFEYFSETQRNKGNFPGRFSGRQFSNSRSEMNVSTLELGDSALYLCASSLTGRAGDQPQHFGDGTRLSIL.